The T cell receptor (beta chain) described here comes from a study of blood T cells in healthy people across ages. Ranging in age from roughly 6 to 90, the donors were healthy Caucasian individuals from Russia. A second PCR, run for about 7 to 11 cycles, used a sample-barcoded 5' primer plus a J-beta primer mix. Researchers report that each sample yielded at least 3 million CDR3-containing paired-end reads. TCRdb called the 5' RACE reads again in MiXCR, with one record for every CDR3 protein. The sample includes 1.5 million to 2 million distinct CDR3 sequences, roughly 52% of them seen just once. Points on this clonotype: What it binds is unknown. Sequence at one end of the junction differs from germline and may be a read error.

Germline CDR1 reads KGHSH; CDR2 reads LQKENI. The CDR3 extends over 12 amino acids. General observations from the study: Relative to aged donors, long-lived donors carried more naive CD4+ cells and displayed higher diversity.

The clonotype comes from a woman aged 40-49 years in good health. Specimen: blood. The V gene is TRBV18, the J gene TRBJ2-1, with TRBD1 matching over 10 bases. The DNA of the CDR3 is TGTGCCAGCGCACCAGGGACAGGGGTTAAGTTCTTC. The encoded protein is CASAPGTGVKFF.